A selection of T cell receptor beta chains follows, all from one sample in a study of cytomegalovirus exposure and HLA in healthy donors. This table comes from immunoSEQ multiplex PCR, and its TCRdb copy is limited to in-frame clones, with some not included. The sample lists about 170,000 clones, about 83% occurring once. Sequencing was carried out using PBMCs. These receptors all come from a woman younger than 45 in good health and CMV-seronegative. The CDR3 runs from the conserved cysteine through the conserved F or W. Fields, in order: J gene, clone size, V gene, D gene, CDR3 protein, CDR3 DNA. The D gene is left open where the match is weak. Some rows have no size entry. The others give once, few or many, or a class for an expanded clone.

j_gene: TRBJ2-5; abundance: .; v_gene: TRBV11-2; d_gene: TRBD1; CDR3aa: CASSLVGTGGETQYF; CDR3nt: TGTGCCAGCAGCTTAGTAGGGACAGGGGGAGAGACCCAGTACTTC
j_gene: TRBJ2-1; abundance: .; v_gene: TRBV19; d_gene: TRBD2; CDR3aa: CASSVPGLAGAYNEQFF; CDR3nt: TGTGCCAGTAGTGTCCCGGGACTAGCGGGGGCGTACAATGAGCAGTTCTTC
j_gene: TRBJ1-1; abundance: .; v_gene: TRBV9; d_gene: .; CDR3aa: CASSLSQRTEAFF; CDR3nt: TGTGCCAGCAGCCTCAGTCAGCGGACTGAAGCTTTCTTT
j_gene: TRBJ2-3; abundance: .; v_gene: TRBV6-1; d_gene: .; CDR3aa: CASGRQITTDTQYF; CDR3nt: TGTGCCAGCGGCCGACAGATCACCACAGATACGCAGTATTTT
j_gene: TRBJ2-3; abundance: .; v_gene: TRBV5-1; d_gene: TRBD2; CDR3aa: CASSLVAGGPITDTQYF; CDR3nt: TGCGCCAGCAGCTTGGTGGCGGGGGGGCCTATCACAGATACGCAGTATTTT
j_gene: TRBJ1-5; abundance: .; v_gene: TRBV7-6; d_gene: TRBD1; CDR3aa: CASSLDDRESGQPQHF; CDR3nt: TGTGCCAGCAGCTTAGATGACAGGGAAAGTGGTCAGCCCCAGCATTTT
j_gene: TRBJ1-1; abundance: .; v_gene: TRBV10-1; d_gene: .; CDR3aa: CASRETENTEAFF; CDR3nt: TGCGCCAGCAGAGAGACAGAGAACACTGAAGCTTTCTTT
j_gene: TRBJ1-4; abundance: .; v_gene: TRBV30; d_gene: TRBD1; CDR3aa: CAWSSPPGGSNEKLFF; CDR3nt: TGTGCCTGGAGTTCTCCCCCAGGGGGTTCTAATGAAAAACTGTTTTTT
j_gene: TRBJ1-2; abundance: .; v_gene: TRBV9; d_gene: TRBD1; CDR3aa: CASSVGPGGDYGYTF; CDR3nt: TGTGCCAGCAGCGTAGGGCCAGGGGGCGACTATGGCTACACCTTC
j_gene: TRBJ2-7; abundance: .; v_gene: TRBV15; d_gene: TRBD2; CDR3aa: CAISLAGVSYEQYF; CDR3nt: TGTGCCATCAGCCTAGCGGGGGTCTCCTACGAGCAGTACTTC
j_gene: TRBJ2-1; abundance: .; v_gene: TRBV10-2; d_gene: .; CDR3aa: CASSESGGRHNEQFF; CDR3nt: TGCGCCAGCAGTGAGTCTGGCGGCAGACACAATGAGCAGTTCTTC
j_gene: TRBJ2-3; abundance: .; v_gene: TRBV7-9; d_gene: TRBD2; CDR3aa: CASSPQPLAGASTDTQYF; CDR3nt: TGTGCCAGCAGCCCACAACCACTAGCGGGAGCCAGCACAGATACGCAGTATTTT
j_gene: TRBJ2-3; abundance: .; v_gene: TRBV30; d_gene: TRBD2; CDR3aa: CAWSLASGGADTQYF; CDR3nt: TGTGCCTGGAGTCTAGCTAGCGGGGGGGCGGATACGCAGTATTTT
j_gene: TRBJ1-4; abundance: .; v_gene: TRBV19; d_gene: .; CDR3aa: CASSIEPGEKLFF; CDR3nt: TGTGCCAGTAGTATAGAGCCAGGTGAAAAACTGTTTTTT
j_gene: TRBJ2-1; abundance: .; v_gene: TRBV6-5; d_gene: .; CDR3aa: CASSRSTRGYNEQFF; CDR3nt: TGTGCCAGCTCGAGGTCAACGAGGGGGTACAATGAGCAGTTCTTC
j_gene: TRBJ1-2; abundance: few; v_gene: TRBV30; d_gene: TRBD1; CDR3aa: CAWDVGTGDYNYGYTF; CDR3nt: TGTGCCTGGGACGTCGGGACAGGTGACTACAACTATGGCTACACCTTC
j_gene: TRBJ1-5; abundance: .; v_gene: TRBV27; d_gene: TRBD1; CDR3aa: CASGQGRVGNQPQHF; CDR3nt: TGTGCCAGCGGACAGGGCCGAGTGGGCAATCAGCCCCAGCATTTT
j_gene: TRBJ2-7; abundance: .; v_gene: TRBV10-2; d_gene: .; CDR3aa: CASSKPGVLRGEQYF; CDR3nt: TGCGCCAGCAGCAAACCGGGAGTGCTTCGGGGGGAGCAGTACTTC
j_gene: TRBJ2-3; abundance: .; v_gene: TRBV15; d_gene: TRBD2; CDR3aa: CATKTGGRDTQYF; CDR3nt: TGTGCCACCAAGACGGGGGGGCGAGATACGCAGTATTTT
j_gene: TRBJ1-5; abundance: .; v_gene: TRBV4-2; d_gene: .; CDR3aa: CASSQSYNQPQHF; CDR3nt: TGTGCCAGCAGCCAGAGCTACAATCAGCCCCAGCATTTT
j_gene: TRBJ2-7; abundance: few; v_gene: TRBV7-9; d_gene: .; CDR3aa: CASSLSPATYEQYF; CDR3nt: TGTGCCAGCAGCTTATCCCCAGCGACCTACGAGCAGTACTTC
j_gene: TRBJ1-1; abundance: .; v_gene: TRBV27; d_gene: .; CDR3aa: CASSYDPGVNTEAFF; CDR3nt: TGTGCCAGCAGTTACGACCCCGGGGTGAACACTGAAGCTTTCTTT
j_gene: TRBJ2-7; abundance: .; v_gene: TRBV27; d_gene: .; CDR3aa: CASSLRGSYEQYF; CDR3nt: TGTGCCAGCAGTTTAAGGGGGTCCTACGAGCAGTACTTC
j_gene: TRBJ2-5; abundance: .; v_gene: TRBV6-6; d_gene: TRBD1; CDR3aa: CASSSSTGQETQYF; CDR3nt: TGTGCCAGCAGTTCCTCGACAGGGCAAGAGACCCAGTACTTC
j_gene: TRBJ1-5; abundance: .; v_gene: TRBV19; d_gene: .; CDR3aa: CASSMAGIQPQHF; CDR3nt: TGTGCCAGTAGTATGGCAGGGATTCAGCCCCAGCATTTT
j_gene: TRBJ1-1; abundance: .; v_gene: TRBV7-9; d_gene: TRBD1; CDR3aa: CASSITGGVTEAFF; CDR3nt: TGTGCCAGCAGCATAACAGGGGGTGTCACTGAAGCTTTCTTT
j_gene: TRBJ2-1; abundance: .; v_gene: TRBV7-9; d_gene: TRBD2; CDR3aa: CASSPSGEFSYNEQFF; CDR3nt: TGTGCCAGCAGCCCAAGCGGGGAATTCTCCTACAATGAGCAGTTCTTC
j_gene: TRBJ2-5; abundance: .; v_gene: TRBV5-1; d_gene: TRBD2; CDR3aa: CASSPSGGGGETQYF; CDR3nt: TGCGCCAGCAGCCCCTCGGGGGGGGGCGGGGAGACCCAGTACTTC
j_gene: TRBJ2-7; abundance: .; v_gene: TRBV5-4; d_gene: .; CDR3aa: CASSLGGDLAYEQYF; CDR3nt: TGTGCCAGCAGCTTGGGGGGGGACTTGGCCTACGAGCAGTACTTC
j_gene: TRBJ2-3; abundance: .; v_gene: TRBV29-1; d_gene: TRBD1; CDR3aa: CSAGGDTQYF; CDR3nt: TGCAGCGCAGGGGGAGATACGCAGTATTTT
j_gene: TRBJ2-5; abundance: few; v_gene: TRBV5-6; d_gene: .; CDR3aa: CASSSYRTEETQYF; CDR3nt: TGTGCCAGCAGCTCGTACCGGACAGAAGAGACCCAGTACTTC
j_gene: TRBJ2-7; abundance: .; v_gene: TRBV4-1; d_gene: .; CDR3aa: CASSHLPARGNYEQYF; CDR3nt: TGCGCCAGCAGCCACCTCCCCGCACGAGGGAACTACGAGCAGTACTTC
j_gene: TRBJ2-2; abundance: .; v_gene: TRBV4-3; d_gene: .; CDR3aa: CASSQAGAATGELFF; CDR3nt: TGCGCCAGCAGCCAAGCAGGGGCCGCGACCGGGGAGCTGTTTTTT
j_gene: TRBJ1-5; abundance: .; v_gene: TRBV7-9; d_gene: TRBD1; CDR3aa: CASSEGQGASSNQPQHF; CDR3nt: TGTGCCAGCAGCGAGGGACAGGGGGCTTCCAGCAATCAGCCCCAGCATTTT
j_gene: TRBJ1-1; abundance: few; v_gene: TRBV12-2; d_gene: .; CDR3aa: CASRFGKGGGTEAFF; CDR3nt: TGTGCAAGTCGCTTTGGAAAAGGGGGCGGAACTGAAGCTTTCTTT
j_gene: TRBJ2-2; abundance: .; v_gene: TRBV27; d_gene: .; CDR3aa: CASSLQSHTGELFF; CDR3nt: TGTGCCAGCAGTCTCCAGTCGCACACCGGGGAGCTGTTTTTT
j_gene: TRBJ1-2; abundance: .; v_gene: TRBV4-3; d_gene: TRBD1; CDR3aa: CASSQDQISGGYGYTF; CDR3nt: TGCGCCAGCAGCCAAGATCAGATCTCAGGGGGCTATGGCTACACCTTC
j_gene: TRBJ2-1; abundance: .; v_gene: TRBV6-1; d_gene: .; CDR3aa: CASSEVRGVPHNEQFF; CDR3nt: TGTGCCAGCAGTGAAGTCAGGGGTGTTCCCCACAATGAGCAGTTCTTC
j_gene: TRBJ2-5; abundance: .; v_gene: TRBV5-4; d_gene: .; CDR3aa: CASSLAETQYF; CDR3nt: TGTGCCAGCAGCTTGGCGGAGACCCAGTACTTC
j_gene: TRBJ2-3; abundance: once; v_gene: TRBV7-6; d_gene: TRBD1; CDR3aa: CASSMTGLWDTQYF; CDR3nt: TGTGCCAGCAGCATGACAGGGTTATGGGATACGCAGTATTTT
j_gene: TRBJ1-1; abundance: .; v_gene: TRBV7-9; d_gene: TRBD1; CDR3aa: CASSSPGTGGKAFF; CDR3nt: TGTGCCAGCAGCTCTCCCGGGACAGGGGGCAAAGCTTTCTTT
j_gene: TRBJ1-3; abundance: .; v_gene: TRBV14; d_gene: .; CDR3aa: CASSPWTDLPSGNTIYF; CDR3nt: TGTGCCAGCAGCCCCTGGACAGATCTCCCCTCTGGAAACACCATATATTTT
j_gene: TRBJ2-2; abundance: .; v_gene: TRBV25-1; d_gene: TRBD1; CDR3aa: CASSWDRRNTGELFF; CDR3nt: TGTGCCAGCAGCTGGGACAGGAGGAACACCGGGGAGCTGTTTTTT
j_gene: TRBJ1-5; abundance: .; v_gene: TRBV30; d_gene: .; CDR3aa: CAWSPTGNNQPQHF; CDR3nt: TGTGCCTGGAGTCCAACAGGGAACAATCAGCCCCAGCATTTT
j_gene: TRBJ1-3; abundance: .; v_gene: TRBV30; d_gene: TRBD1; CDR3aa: CASLGTGFSGNTIYF; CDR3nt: TGTGCCTCCCTCGGGACAGGGTTTTCTGGAAACACCATATATTTT
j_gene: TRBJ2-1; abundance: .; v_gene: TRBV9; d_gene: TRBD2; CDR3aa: CASSSPFKTGTSAYNEQFF; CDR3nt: TGTGCCAGCAGCTCCCCCTTCAAAACCGGGACTAGCGCCTACAATGAGCAGTTCTTC
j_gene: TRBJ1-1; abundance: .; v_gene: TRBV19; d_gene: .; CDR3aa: CASSTAGVMNTEAFF; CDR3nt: TGTGCCAGTAGTACGGCTGGAGTCATGAACACTGAAGCTTTCTTT
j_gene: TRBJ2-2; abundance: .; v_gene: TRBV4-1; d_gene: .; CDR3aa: CASSQPRGAGTGELFF; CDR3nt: TGCGCCAGCAGCCAACCCCGGGGGGCGGGCACCGGGGAGCTGTTTTTT
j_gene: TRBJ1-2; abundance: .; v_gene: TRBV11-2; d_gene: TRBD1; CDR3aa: CASSLEAGGYGYTF; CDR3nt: TGTGCCAGCAGCTTAGAGGCAGGGGGCTATGGCTACACCTTC
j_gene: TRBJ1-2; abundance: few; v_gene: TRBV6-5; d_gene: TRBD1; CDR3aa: CASSTTGGGGYTF; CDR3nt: TGTGCCAGCAGCACGACAGGGGGAGGTGGCTACACCTTC
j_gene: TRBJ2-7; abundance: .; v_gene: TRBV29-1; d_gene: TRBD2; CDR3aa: CSVESSGGAYEQYF; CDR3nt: TGCAGCGTTGAGTCTAGCGGGGGGGCCTACGAGCAGTACTTC
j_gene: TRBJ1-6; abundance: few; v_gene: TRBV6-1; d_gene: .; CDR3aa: CASSEAPGGSPLHF; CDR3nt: TGTGCCAGCAGTGAAGCGCCGGGGGGATCACCCCTCCACTTT